This T cell receptor beta chain was recovered during a study of Graves' ophthalmopathy and Graves' hyperthyroidism. Whole-study findings and limits: A classifier, a 13-signature model, separated ophthalmopathy from stable hyperthyroidism with 87.88% sensitivity and 65% to 83% specificity.

PBMCs came from less than 12 ml of fresh peripheral blood. For this clonotype: Antigen specificity is unknown.

TCR beta CDR3 amplification used RNA transcripts. Second-round multiplex PCR came after a first-round RT-PCR that employed HTBI primers. TCRdb independently ran MiXCR on the multiplex PCR reads; one entry per CDR3 protein. The table shows 600,000 to 700,000 distinct CDR3 sequences, with approximately 39% occurring only once. The source of this sequence is an adult man with Graves' ophthalmopathy. Sequencing was performed on peripheral blood.

The CDR3 is CASKLDRSYEQYF. The CDR3 DNA sequence: TGCGCCAGCAAACTAGACCGATCCTACGAGCAGTACTTC. The chain carries TRBV5-1 and TRBJ2-7, with D maybe TRBD2 (5 bases). The CDR3 covers 13 residues. Looked up from germline, CDR1 is SGHRS and CDR2 is YFSETQ. The V gene lost 6 bases and the J gene lost 1 base, with 11 bases spanning the gap.